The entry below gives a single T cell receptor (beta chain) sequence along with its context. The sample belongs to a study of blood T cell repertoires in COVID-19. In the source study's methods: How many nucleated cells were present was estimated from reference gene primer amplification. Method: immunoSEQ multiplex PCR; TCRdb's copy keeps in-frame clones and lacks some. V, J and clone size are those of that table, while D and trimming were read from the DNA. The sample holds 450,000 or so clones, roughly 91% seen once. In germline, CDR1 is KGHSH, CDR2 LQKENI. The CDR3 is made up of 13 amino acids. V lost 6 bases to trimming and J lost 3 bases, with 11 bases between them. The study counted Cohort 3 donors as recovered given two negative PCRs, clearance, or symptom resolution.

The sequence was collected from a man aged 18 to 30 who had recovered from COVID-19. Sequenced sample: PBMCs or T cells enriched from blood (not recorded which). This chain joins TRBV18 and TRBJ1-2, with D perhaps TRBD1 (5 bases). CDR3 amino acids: CASSEGLDYGYTF. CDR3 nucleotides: TGTGCCAGCTCTGAGGGACTCGACTATGGCTACACCTTC.